This is a list of T cell receptor beta chains from one sample in a study of Ad26.COV2.S vaccination and SARS-CoV-2 variants. Here immunoSEQ multiplex PCR was the method, and the copy in TCRdb shows in-frame clones only, minus some. The data show roughly 350,000 clones, with about 88% seen just once and 5.5% to 7% held by the top ten. This material consisted of peripheral blood, taken in a trial of Ad26.COV2.S vaccine versus placebo. These receptors all come from a person aged 18-65 years who received the Ad26.COV2.S COVID-19 vaccine or a placebo. The CDR3 runs from the conserved cysteine through the conserved F or W. Each record gives: V gene, D gene, clone size, J gene, CDR3 DNA, CDR3 protein. The D gene is left open where the match is weak. Where a row states a size, it is once, few, many or the class of an expanded clone; other rows omit it.

TRBV6-5	.	.	TRBJ2-7	TGTGCCAGCAGTTACTCAAGTAGGATGTACGAGCAGTACTTC	CASSYSSRMYEQYF
TRBV7-2	TRBD2	.	TRBJ2-1	TGTGCCAGCAGCTTGGGACTAGCGGGAGGGCAAGGTGAGCAGTTCTTC	CASSLGLAGGQGEQFF
TRBV11-2	TRBD2	.	TRBJ2-3	TGTGCCAGCAGCTTACTCGGGAGGGCCTCTGGAGATACGCAGTATTTT	CASSLLGRASGDTQYF
TRBV3-1/TRBV3-2	.	.	TRBJ2-2	TGTGCCAGCAGCTCGCACGCGGGGCAGAACACCGGGGAGCTGTTTTTT	CASSSHAGQNTGELFF
TRBV5-5	TRBD1	.	TRBJ2-3	TGTGCCAGCAGCTTGGCTGCGACAGGGTTAACAGATACGCAGTATTTT	CASSLAATGLTDTQYF
TRBV30	TRBD1	.	TRBJ2-7	TGTGCCTGGAGTGGAGGGGGCACCCAATACGAGCAGTACTTC	CAWSGGGTQYEQYF
TRBV28	.	.	TRBJ2-2	TGTGCCAGCACAGCCGGGCCGCCGGAGCTGTTTTTT	CASTAGPPELFF
TRBV2	.	.	TRBJ1-1	TGTGCCAGCAGTGAAAAGAACACGGGGACTGAAGCTTTCTTT	CASSEKNTGTEAFF
TRBV12-3/TRBV12-4	.	.	TRBJ2-7	TGTGCCAGCAGCGACTCCTACGAGCAGTACTTC	CASSDSYEQYF
TRBV10-1	TRBD1	.	TRBJ2-7	TGCGCCAGTCCGACAGGGGCCCTCTGGGAGCAGTACTTC	CASPTGALWEQYF
TRBV30	.	.	TRBJ2-5	TGTGCCTGCACCGGTGCAGGGCGAGAGACCCAGTACTTC	CACTGAGRETQYF
TRBV11-2	.	.	TRBJ1-3	TGTGCCAGCAGCCCCGCTGGAAACACCATATATTTT	CASSPAGNTIYF
TRBV19	.	.	TRBJ1-1	TGTGCCAGTAGTAGCCAGGGTTGGATGACTGAAGCTTTCTTT	CASSSQGWMTEAFF
TRBV5-6	.	few	TRBJ2-2	TGTGCCAGCAGCTCCGGCTGGGGCGGGGAGCTGTTTTTT	CASSSGWGGELFF
TRBV7-3	.	.	TRBJ1-6	TGTGCCAGCAGCTTAAGGTCTAATTCACCCCTCCACTTT	CASSLRSNSPLHF
TRBV9	.	once	TRBJ2-7	TGTGCCAGCAGCGTAGGCCGGGACACAGGATACGAGCAGTACTTC	CASSVGRDTGYEQYF
TRBV6-5	.	.	TRBJ1-2	TGTGCCAGCAGACCCGACAGCAACTCGAACTATGGCTACACCTTC	CASRPDSNSNYGYTF
TRBV29-1	.	.	TRBJ1-1	TGCAGCGCGCACCAGAATATGAACACTGAAGCTTTCTTT	CSAHQNMNTEAFF
TRBV6-5	TRBD1	.	TRBJ1-2	TGTGCCAGCAGTTACTCCGGGACAGGGAACTATGGCTACACCTTC	CASSYSGTGNYGYTF
TRBV30	.	.	TRBJ2-7	TGTGCCTGGAGTGTACGCCGGGGTTTCGAGCAGTACTTC	CAWSVRRGFEQYF
TRBV4-2	.	.	TRBJ1-2	TGTGCCAGCAGCCCCTCGGTGTGGGACAACTATGGCTACACCTTC	CASSPSVWDNYGYTF
TRBV27	.	.	TRBJ2-7	TGTGCCAGCAGTTTAGATGTTACGGACTCCTACGAGCAGTACTTC	CASSLDVTDSYEQYF
TRBV18	.	.	TRBJ1-3	TGTGCCAGCTCACCCCCGGGACTTCCGAGCTCTGGAAACACCATATATTTT	CASSPPGLPSSGNTIYF
TRBV5-5	TRBD2	.	TRBJ2-7	TGTGCCAGCAGCCCAGGGGCTAGCGGGGTGCCCTACGAGCAGTACTTC	CASSPGASGVPYEQYF
TRBV30	.	.	TRBJ2-7	TGTGCCTGGAGTGTATGGGGCCAGGGGACGGGGGGCGAGCAGTACTTC	CAWSVWGQGTGGEQYF
TRBV19	TRBD1	.	TRBJ1-5	TGTGCCAGTAGAAGGGACAGCCTAGGGGGTTATCAGCCCCAGCATTTT	CASRRDSLGGYQPQHF